This T cell receptor beta chain was identified in a study of identical twins. Study-level points and caveats: Researchers reported excess low generation probability among twin-shared out-of-frame alpha sequences. Invariant MAIT and iNKT cells may have partly biased zero-insertion analyses.

A universal primer site was incorporated via template switching, and the cDNA contained unique molecular identifiers. TCRdb reprocessed the 5' RACE reads via MiXCR and lists one record per CDR3 protein. The sample contains more than 650,000 distinct CDR3 sequences, roughly 6% of which appear only once. This clonotype was seen many times. Its antigen is still unknown. Trimming cost V 4 bases and J 2 bases, with 11 bases left between them. The CDR3 sequence is 14 residues long. Germline V gives CDR1 SGDLS, CDR2 YYNGEE. There were only healthy Caucasians among the donors. The sequenced material came from naive T cells sorted from blood. This chain connects TRBV9 to TRBJ2-3; no reliable D call. This clonotype was obtained from a young man in good health. The CDR3: CASSPADYTDTQYF. The CDR3 DNA reads as TGTGCCAGCAGCCCCGCGGATTACACAGATACGCAGTATTTT.